The next 15 T cell receptor beta chains were all read from a single sample in a study of blood T cells in healthy people across ages. For the second PCR, which ran for about 7 to 11 cycles, a sample-barcoded 5' primer and a J-beta primer mix were used. TCRdb used MiXCR to reprocess the 5' RACE reads, holding one entry per CDR3 protein. The sample has approximately 810,000 distinct CDR3 sequences, around 36% seen once. Material for sequencing was blood. These receptors were taken from a man aged 18 to 29 in good health.

This clonotype was detected a few times. The genes are TRBV5-5 and TRBJ1-4, with D tentatively TRBD1 (6 bases). The germline V gene encodes CDR1 SGHKS and CDR2 YYEKEE (reference sequence). The CDR3 contains 15 residues. V lost 0 bases and J lost 8, with 14 bases in between. The CDR3 DNA sequence: TGTGCCAGCAGCTTGGACGGGACATCCGTGGAAAAACTGTTTTTT. Encoded protein: CASSLDGTSVEKLFF. The full variable domain, with the rest looked up from reference TRBV5-5 and TRBJ1-4, is DAGVTQSPTHLIKTRGQQVTLRCSPISGHKSVSWYQQVLGQGPQFIFQYYEKEERGRGNFPDRFSARQFPNYSSELNVNALLLGDSALYLCASSLDGTSVEKLFFGSGTQLSVL.

This clonotype was recorded at least ten times. V gene TRBV20-1 combines with J gene TRBJ2-1; TRBD2 matches at 8 bases. Germline trimming cut 4 bases from V and 0 bases from J; bases unmatched to any gene: 23. Germline V gene lookup returns CDR1 DFQATT and CDR2 SNEGSKA (reference sequence). The CDR3 consists of 21 residues. This CDR3 reads CSATPGQQDGGVAHSYNEQFF. As DNA, the CDR3 is TGCAGTGCTACCCCTGGCCAACAGGACGGGGGGGTCGCCCACTCCTACAATGAGCAGTTCTTC.

The chain recombines TRBV6-5 with TRBJ2-3, with D possibly being TRBD2 (6 bases). There are 15 residues in the CDR3. Trimming took 8 bases from V and 2 from J, leaving 17 bases between them. Germline CDR1 MNHEY, CDR2 SVGAGI. CDR3 DNA: TGTGCCAGCTCGACCGGGGGTTGGCTCACAGATACGCAGTATTTT. It encodes CASSTGGWLTDTQYF.

The chain couples TRBV2 to TRBJ2-4; D is uncertain. The ends were cut back, 3 bases at V and 2 bases at J, with 11 bases in the middle. The CDR3 is 15 amino acids. Germline-derived CDR1 and CDR2 are SNHLY and FYNNEI. CDR3 nucleotides: TGTGCCAGCAGTGATTCTCGGGCGTCCAAAAACATTCAGTACTTC. This codes for CASSDSRASKNIQYF. Filled out from reference TRBV2 and TRBJ2-4, the complete variable domain reads EPEVTQTPSHQVTQMGQEVILRCVPISNHLYFYWYRQILGQKVEFLVSFYNNEISEKSEIFDDQFSVERPDGSNFTLKIRSTKLEDSAMYFCASSDSRASKNIQYFGAGTRLSVL.

The CDR3 sequence: CSARDSYSSSYEQYF. In nucleotides, the CDR3 is TGCAGTGCTAGAGATTCATATTCAAGCTCCTACGAGCAGTACTTC. The V and J genes are TRBV20-1 and TRBJ2-7; D unclear. V was cut by 0 bases and J by 0 bases, with 12 bases left in between. Germline V gene sequence: CDR1 DFQATT, CDR2 SNEGSKA (reference sequence). This CDR3 is 15 amino acids long.

J is TRBJ2-5 and V is TRBV6-5; 9 nucleotides line up with TRBD1. The CDR3 is made up of 16 amino acids. The V gene's germline CDR1 is MNHEY and CDR2 SVGAGI. The V gene end was trimmed by 0 bases and the J gene end by 3 bases; junction bases not matched to a gene: 5. The CDR3 DNA reads TGTGCCAGCAGTTACTCTCCCGGGACAGGGAAAGAGACCCAGTACTTC. It encodes CASSYSPGTGKETQYF.

In the case of this clonotype: Its ends do not fully match the called genes, so a read error is possible. The chain combines TRBV7-2 with TRBJ1-2, with D hard to call. The germline V gene encodes CDR1 SGHTA and CDR2 FQGNSA. This CDR3 is built from 11 residues. CDR3: CANSPLYGYTF. For the CDR3, the DNA is TGTGCCAACAGCCCCCTATATGGCTACACCTTC. Based on the CDR3 plus reference TRBV7-2 and TRBJ1-2, the full variable domain is GAGVSQSPSNKVTEKGKDVELRCDPISGHTALYWYRQSLGQGLEFLIYFQGNSAPDKSGLPSDRFSAERTGGSVSTLTIQRTQQEDSAVYLCANSPLYGYTFGSGTRLTVV.

This chain joins TRBV27 and TRBJ2-1; D is perhaps TRBD2 (6 bases). The CDR3 has 16 residues. Trimming stripped 3 bases from V and 3 bases from J, with 15 bases between. Germline CDR1 MNHEY, CDR2 SMNVEV (reference sequence). As DNA, the CDR3 is TGTGCCAGCAGTTTTAGGGCTAATAGCGGCTACAATGAGCAGTTCTTC. Protein: CASSFRANSGYNEQFF.

On this clonotype itself: Mismatch with germline at one junction end may stem from a read error. This sequence joins TRBV9 and TRBJ2-7, with D hard to call. Gene TRBJ2-5 matches the end of the DNA better, so the J call may be wrong. CDR3 size: 12 residues. Per the germline V gene, CDR1 is SGDLS and CDR2 is YYNGEE. Here the CDR3 reads CTSSALGETQYF. DNA for the CDR3: TGTACCAGCAGCGCTCTGGGAGAGACCCAGTACTTC.

This rearrangement joins TRBV15 to TRBJ2-7; TRBD2 is a possible D gene (5 bases). The length of the CDR3 is 16 residues. Trimming left V 0 bases short and J 7 bases short, with 19 bases between. CDR1 is LNHNV and CDR2 is YYDKDF in the germline V gene (reference sequence). For the CDR3, the DNA is TGTGCCACCAGCAGAGATCACTTGCGGGCAGTCAATGAGCAGTACTTC. This gives the protein CATSRDHLRAVNEQYF.

This clonotype was seen only a few times. The rearrangement links TRBV5-5 to TRBJ1-1, with 7 bases lining up with TRBD1. The CDR3 is 15 amino acids. From germline, CDR1 is SGHKS and CDR2 YYEKEE (reference sequence). V shed 0 bases and J 8 bases; nucleotides not matched to a gene: 10. In DNA, the CDR3 is TGTGCCAGCAGCTTGGCTTACAGGGGTGGATTCGAAGCTTTCTTT. This codes for CASSLAYRGGFEAFF.

This clonotype occurred many times. The chain uses TRBV20-1 and TRBJ2-7; 10 bases fit TRBD1. V lost 6 bases to trimming and J lost 4 bases; unmatched junction nucleotides: 12. The CDR3 contains 15 residues. CDR1 is DFQATT, CDR2 SNEGSKA, per germline (reference sequence). The CDR3 sequence is CSARIPGTGVYEQYF. CDR3 nucleotide sequence: TGCAGTGCCCGTATCCCCGGGACAGGGGTTTACGAGCAGTACTTC.

This chain uses TRBV29-1 with TRBJ2-1; 10 nucleotides agree with TRBD2. Per germline, CDR1 SQVTM and CDR2 ANQGSEA. This CDR3 region has 14 residues. The CDR3 sequence: CTTSGLAGVNEQFF. The CDR3 coding sequence is TGCACCACCTCCGGGCTAGCGGGAGTAAATGAGCAGTTCTTC.

Worth noting for this clonotype: A read error may be the cause here, since a much bigger clone is one base away. The chain employs TRBV12-3 or TRBV12-4 and TRBJ2-7; D ambiguous. The CDR3 length is 13 residues. The CDR3 nucleotides read TGTGCCAGCAGTTCCAACGAGGCCTACGAGCGGTACTTC. It translates to CASSSNEAYERYF.

In its sample, this clonotype was seen a few times. The V call is TRBV25-1, the J call TRBJ2-7; possible D gene TRBD2, 6 bases. The CDR3 runs 14 residues. Germline V gives CDR1 MGHDK, CDR2 SYGVNS. V was trimmed by 3 bases and J by 4 bases, leaving 13 bases between them. CDR3 in amino acids: CASSETGVLYEQYF. CDR3 DNA sequence: TGTGCCAGCAGTGAGACGGGGGTTTTATACGAGCAGTACTTC.